Listed here are 31 T cell receptor beta chains from one sample, sequenced in a study of radiotherapy plus CTLA-4 blockade in lung cancer. Produced via immunoSEQ multiplex PCR; TCRdb's table is partial and in-frame only. The sample shows about 120,000 clones, 75% to 90% of them seen only once. The specimen was peripheral blood, collected from a patient treated with radiotherapy plus ipilimumab. These receptors came from a human donor with non-small cell lung cancer that progressed on radiotherapy plus ipilimumab.

The chain employs TRBV18 and TRBJ2-3; no reliable D call. CDR1 is KGHSH and CDR2 is LQKENI in the germline V gene. V lost 3 bases and J 10 bases, leaving 17 bases between the germline ends. CDR3 length: 14 residues. The CDR3 nucleotides read TGTGCCAGCTCACCCAGGCTGCTAGGTGATCCGCAGTATTTT. Translating gives CASSPRLLGDPQYF.

This clone was seen only once. The chain couples TRBV5-1 to TRBJ2-7; 10 nucleotides match TRBD2. Germline V gene data show CDR1 as SGHRS and CDR2 as YFSETQ. The CDR3 extends over 14 amino acids. V lost 2 bases and J lost 6; bases outside the gene matches: 5. DNA of the CDR3: TGCGCCAGCAGCTTTCTAGCGGGAGCAGGCGAGCAGTACTTC. It encodes CASSFLAGAGEQYF.

The genes are TRBV5-4 and TRBJ2-5, with no clear D. Germline CDR1 and CDR2: SGHNT and YYREEE (reference sequence). The CDR3 is 13 amino acids. Trimming shortened V by 5 bases and J by 5 bases, and 13 bases separated the two germline ends. This chain's CDR3 is CASSRGSQETQYF. DNA for the CDR3: TGTGCCAGCAGTAGAGGATCGCAGGAGACCCAGTACTTC.

The DNA of the CDR3 is TGTGCCAGCAGTTCCAGGACCGTAGCCCTTTATGGCTACACCTTC. Translated, it gives CASSSRTVALYGYTF. The gene calls are TRBV5-6 and TRBJ1-2, with unresolved D. The V and J ends lost 5 bases and 5 bases respectively, with 19 bases between them. The V gene's germline CDR1 is SGHDT and CDR2 YYEEEE. The length of the CDR3 is 15 residues.

The rearrangement joins TRBV6-6 to TRBJ1-5, with D maybe TRBD1 (6 bases). The germline CDR1 and CDR2 sequences are MNHNY and SVGAGI (reference sequence). This CDR3 is 14 amino acids long. V was shortened by 5 bases and J by 6 bases, with 14 bases between the two germline ends. The CDR3 DNA reads TGTGCCAGCAGTCCTACAGGGCCCCCTCAGCCCCAGCATTTT. This encodes CASSPTGPPQPQHF.

This chain links TRBV6-1 with TRBJ1-3; D gene uncertain. This CDR3 is 15 amino acids long. V dropped 4 bases and J dropped 0 bases, with 10 bases sitting between them. Germline values: CDR1 MNHNS, CDR2 SASEGT. The DNA for the CDR3 is TGTGCCAGCAGTGGCAGGAGCTTCTCTGGAAACACCATATATTTT. It is translated as CASSGRSFSGNTIYF.

The chain employs TRBV5-1 and TRBJ2-3; D ambiguous. The CDR3 consists of 14 residues. V dropped 1 base and J dropped 5 bases, with 11 bases sitting between them. The germline CDR1 and CDR2 sequences are SGHRS and YFSETQ. DNA for the CDR3: TGCGCCAGCAGCTTGTTATCGGGTTTAGATACGCAGTATTTT. Protein sequence: CASSLLSGLDTQYF.

V usage is TRBV5-6 and J usage is TRBJ2-3; tentatively, D is TRBD2 (6 bases). CDR1 and CDR2 (germline): SGHDT, YYEEEE. V lost 3 bases to trimming and J lost 2 bases, with 13 bases between them. The CDR3 is 15 residues long. The chain's CDR3 is CASSSAEGDTDTQYF. The CDR3 DNA follows: TGTGCCAGCAGCTCCGCGGAGGGAGACACAGATACGCAGTATTTT.

The chain is built from TRBV2 and TRBJ2-5; perhaps D is TRBD1 or TRBD2 (5 bases each). The J call may be faulty, since TRBJ2-7 better matches the DNA end. Germline lookup yields CDR1 SNHLY and CDR2 FYNNEI. The CDR3 loop spans 14 amino acids. CDR3 bases: TGTGCCAGCAGTGCCGGGACCCATTCCTACGAGCAGTACTTC. Its protein is CASSAGTHSYEQYF.

This clone was found a few times. The chain recombines TRBV5-4 with TRBJ2-2, with 9 bases aligning to TRBD2. Germline values: CDR1 SGHNT, CDR2 YYREEE (reference sequence). Trimming took 3 bases from V and 5 from J; bases not matched to a gene: 5. The CDR3 runs 15 residues. Here the CDR3 reads CASSSSGRRTGELFF. The CDR3 nucleotides read TGTGCCAGCAGCTCGAGCGGGAGGAGAACCGGGGAGCTGTTTTTT.

V usage is TRBV10-3 and J usage is TRBJ2-7; D is uncertain. V was pared by 8 bases and J by 2 bases, with 10 bases between. This CDR3 region has 12 residues. Germline CDR1 reads ENHRY; CDR2 reads SYGVKD. For the CDR3, the DNA is TGTGCCATCCAAGAGCCCACCTACGAGCAGTACTTC. Amino acids: CAIQEPTYEQYF.

The V and J genes are TRBV2 and TRBJ2-2; the match to TRBD1 covers 8 bases. The trim removed 3 bases at V and 4 bases at J, leaving 4 bases unmatched. This CDR3 is built from 15 residues. The germline CDR1 and CDR2 sequences are SNHLY and FYNNEI. The CDR3, as DNA: TGTGCCAGCAGTGAGAGGACAGGGACCACCGGGGAGCTGTTTTTT. This sequence encodes CASSERTGTTGELFF.

Worth noting for this clone: One end of the junction is discordant with germline, which a read error may explain. J is TRBJ2-1 and V is TRBV7-9; 11 nucleotides match TRBD2. The germline V gene has CDR1 SEHNR and CDR2 FQNEAQ (reference sequence). The CDR3 totals 14 residues. This CDR3 is CASNLAGGDNEQFF. CDR3 coding DNA: TGTGCCAGCAACTTAGCGGGAGGGGACAATGAGCAGTTCTTC.

This clone was counted between two and nine times. The gene calls are TRBV21-1 and TRBJ1-3; the D segment call TRBD1 is taken from the table without a DNA check. TRBV21-1 is a pseudogene. The CDR3 has 15 residues. The CDR3 loop is CASSAIGTVGNTIYF. The CDR3 nucleotides read TGTGCCAGCAGCGCAATCGGGACAGTTGGAAACACCATATATTTT.

This chain connects TRBV7-6 to TRBJ2-6; TRBD1 agrees at 7 bases. Germline V gives CDR1 SGHVS, CDR2 FNYEAQ. The CDR3 runs to 18 residues. After removal of 5 bases from V and 0 bases from J, the junction contained 10 bases not matched to a gene. CDR3 amino acids: CASSLRQGGSSGANVLTF. In nucleotides, the CDR3 is TGTGCCAGCAGCCTTCGACAGGGTGGCAGCTCTGGGGCCAACGTCCTGACTTTC.

This clone was observed a handful of times. The chain combines TRBV30 with TRBJ2-1, with 8 bases aligning to TRBD1. With 3 bases clipped from V and 8 bases from J, the junction kept 9 bases outside the gene matches. This CDR3 is built from 14 residues. Germline V gene data show CDR1 as GTSNPN and CDR2 as SVGIG (reference sequence). The CDR3 DNA is TGTGCCTGGAGAGGACAGGGAAAAGGTCATGAGCAGTTCTTC. This sequence encodes CAWRGQGKGHEQFF. Variable domain in full (rest from reference TRBV30 and TRBJ2-1): SQTIHQWPATLVQPVGSPLSLECTVEGTSNPNLYWYRQAAGRGLQLLFYSVGIGQISSEVPQNLSASRPQDRQFILSSKKLLLSDSGFYLCAWRGQGKGHEQFFGPGTRLTVL.

V and J are TRBV19 and TRBJ2-3; 8 positions agree with TRBD2. This CDR3 is built from 19 residues. The germline gives CDR1 LNHDA, CDR2 SQIVND (reference sequence). V gave up 0 bases and J gave up 0 bases; unmatched junction bases: 11. CDR3 bases: TGTGCCAGTAGTATAGAAATGTTACTTAGCGGGACTAGCACAGATACGCAGTATTTT. Encoded protein: CASSIEMLLSGTSTDTQYF.

The rearrangement links TRBV14 to TRBJ2-1; 7 bases match TRBD2. The CDR3 covers 16 residues. From germline, CDR1 is SGHDN and CDR2 FVKESK. The V segment lost 0 bases and the J segment 4 bases; nucleotides outside the gene matches: 6. The chain's CDR3 is CASSQDIGEGYNEQFF. CDR3 bases: TGTGCCAGCAGCCAAGATATTGGGGAGGGGTACAATGAGCAGTTCTTC.

This chain uses TRBV6-1 with TRBJ1-2, with D unresolved. The V end lost 2 bases, the J end lost 8 bases, and 9 bases lay between the germline ends. Per germline, CDR1 MNHNS and CDR2 SASEGT. This CDR3 contains 12 residues. CDR3 in amino acids: CASSESGWGYTF. In DNA form, the CDR3 reads TGTGCCAGCAGTGAATCAGGCTGGGGCTACACCTTC.

This chain joins TRBV7-2 and TRBJ2-1; the D gene is possibly TRBD2 (6 bases). Germline assignment: CDR1 SGHTA and CDR2 FQGNSA. The CDR3 consists of 15 residues. V was trimmed by 6 bases and J by 4 bases, leaving 16 bases between them. The CDR3, as DNA: TGTGCCAGCAGTCCCTTTCGGGGGATATACAATGAGCAGTTCTTC. The encoded protein is CASSPFRGIYNEQFF.

This clone was recorded a few times. This chain joins TRBV7-2 and TRBJ2-2; TRBD2 matches at 8 bases. CDR1 and CDR2 (germline): SGHTA, FQGNSA. The CDR3 totals 15 residues. J was trimmed by 6 bases and V by 1 base; bases with no gene match: 4. Here the CDR3 DNA reads TGTGCCAGCAGCTTAGGTAGCGGGACGGCCGGGGAGCTGTTTTTT. It yields the protein CASSLGSGTAGELFF.

This chain links TRBV10-3 with TRBJ1-5; 8 bases are shared with TRBD1. V lost 10 bases and J lost 4; bases outside the gene matches: 12. Germline V gene data show CDR1 as ENHRY and CDR2 as SYGVKD. The CDR3 is 15 residues long. The CDR3 loop is CATSPTGGGNQPQHF. The CDR3 coding sequence is TGTGCCACGAGCCCAACAGGGGGAGGGAATCAGCCCCAGCATTTT.

The V and J genes are TRBV19 and TRBJ1-3; TRBD1 is a possible D gene (6 bases). The V end lost 8 bases, the J end lost 0 bases, and 17 bases lay between the germline ends. CDR1 is LNHDA, CDR2 SQIVND, per germline (reference sequence). The CDR3 totals 16 residues. This CDR3 reads CASQTIQGISGNTIYF. The CDR3, as DNA: TGTGCCAGTCAAACTATCCAGGGGATCTCTGGAAACACCATATATTTT.

The rearrangement links TRBV27 to TRBJ2-7; perhaps TRBD1 as D (6 bases). The CDR3 loop spans 15 amino acids. Germline V CDR1 and CDR2: MNHEY, SMNVEV (reference sequence). Deletions cut 9 bases from V and 0 bases from J, with 18 bases between. The CDR3 loop is CASKAATGRSYEQYF. The DNA for the CDR3 is TGTGCCAGTAAGGCCGCGACAGGCCGCTCCTACGAGCAGTACTTC.

This clone occurred a few times. CDR3 in DNA: TGTGCCAGTAGTATGGCAGGGGGCGGTCAGCCCCAGCATTTT. Protein: CASSMAGGGQPQHF. The chain is built from TRBV19 and TRBJ1-5; 8 nucleotides line up with TRBD1. V shed 3 bases and J 6 bases; nucleotides not matched to a gene: 4. The CDR3 consists of 14 residues. The V gene's germline CDR1 is LNHDA and CDR2 SQIVND (reference sequence).

This chain joins TRBV5-1 and TRBJ2-1; TRBD2 agrees at 10 bases. V shed 0 bases, J shed 8 bases, and the junction held 8 bases outside the gene matches. CDR3 length equals 16 residues. Germline-derived CDR1 and CDR2 are SGHRS and YFSETQ. The CDR3 coding sequence is TGCGCCAGCAGCTTGGTGAGGGCTAGCGGGAGTGATGAGCAGTTCTTC. This translates into CASSLVRASGSDEQFF. Looking up the rest from reference TRBV5-1 and TRBJ2-1 gives the full variable domain: KAGVTQTPRYLIKTRGQQVTLSCSPISGHRSVSWYQQTPGQGLQFLFEYFSETQRNKGNFPGRFSGRQFSNSRSEMNVSTLELGDSALYLCASSLVRASGSDEQFFGPGTRLTVL.

This chain links TRBV7-2 with TRBJ2-5; D not resolved. This CDR3 is 12 amino acids long. The V and J ends lost 0 bases and 6 bases respectively, with 5 bases between them. The V gene's germline CDR1 is SGHTA and CDR2 FQGNSA. CDR3 coding DNA: TGTGCCAGCAGCTTAGCGCTGCAGACCCAGTACTTC. It translates to CASSLALQTQYF.

Remarks on this clone: The junction and the germline gene differ at one end; a read error may be behind it. This rearrangement joins TRBV7-2 to TRBJ1-2; D unresolved. The length of the CDR3 is 9 residues. Germline V CDR1 and CDR2: SGHTA, FQGNSA. The CDR3 DNA reads TGTGCCAGCAGCTTAGAAGGACCGTTC. It yields the protein CASSLEGPF.

The rearrangement links TRBV10-3 to TRBJ1-4, with 7 bases lining up with TRBD1. Germline V CDR1 and CDR2: ENHRY, SYGVKD. The junction had 1 base not matched to a gene; V was cut back by 2 bases and J by 4 bases. This CDR3 comprises 14 residues. The CDR3 DNA reads as TGTGCCATCAGTGAGGACAGGGTTAATGAAAAACTGTTTTTT. Its translation: CAISEDRVNEKLFF.

The chain employs TRBV5-4 and TRBJ2-7, with TRBD1 matching 8 bases. This CDR3 comprises 15 residues. From germline, CDR1 is SGHNT and CDR2 YYREEE (reference sequence). V shed 4 bases, J shed 4 bases, and the junction held 10 bases outside the gene matches. CDR3 sequence (DNA): TGTGCCAGCAGCCGCGACAGGGGAGGTCTGTACGAGCAGTACTTC. This gives the protein CASSRDRGGLYEQYF.

This clone has more than one count but fewer than ten. The rearrangement joins TRBV6-5 to TRBJ2-1; D may correspond to TRBD1 or TRBD2 (5 bases each). The germline V gene encodes CDR1 MNHEY and CDR2 SVGAGI. This CDR3 contains 13 residues. Trimming cost V 4 bases and J 9 bases, with 13 bases left between them. CDR3 sequence (DNA): TGTGCCAGCAGTTGGGGACCGGGCCGTGAGCAGTTCTTC. Amino acids: CASSWGPGREQFF.